The source of this TCR beta chain is a study of blood T cell repertoires in COVID-19 (TCRdb year 2020). Notes on the research overall: Samples from collaborators originated in the United States, Italy and Spain and spanned both the acute and convalescent phases of COVID-19. HLA class I and class II types, where available, came from metadata supplied by the sample provider rather than from assay-based typing. A freely available public database, intended as a resource for researchers studying the immune response to SARS-CoV-2, is where the repertoires were released. A de-identified subject ID, COVID-19 status, age in years and sex were almost always included in the sample metadata. The prospective study material was composed of cDNA or gDNA derived from T cells, B-cell-depleted T cells, or PBMCs. The samples were drawn from the first 160 participants of the ongoing ImmuneRACE study and from 950 to 1,500 subjects provided by 6 global collaborators. Subjects who had been exposed to COVID-19, were actively infected with it, or had recovered from it provided the deeply sampled blood TCRbeta repertoires that made up the dataset.

Participants in the prospective study were enrolled through a virtual design, were aged about 18 to 100 years, and lived in some 24 United States geographic areas. In the prospective study, cohorts were assigned on the basis of participant-reported clinical history obtained from a screening survey and a study questionnaire. Recovered participants in ImmuneRACE Cohort 3 were defined by two consecutive negative NP/OP PCR tests, clearance by a healthcare professional, or resolution of symptoms. Each participant in the prospective study had whole blood, serum and a nasopharyngeal or oropharyngeal swab collected by mobile phlebotomists. Participants in the prospective study had the option to provide additional blood draws and questionnaires over a roughly 2-month period. Blood samples from the prospective study were shipped frozen or at room temperature prior to DNA extraction. Trimming accounts for 3 bases at V and 4 bases at J, while the number of junction bases matched to no gene is 2. CDR1 LNHNV and CDR2 YYDKDF were looked up in the germline V gene (reference sequence). From the cysteine up to the phenylalanine, the CDR3 has a length of 16 residues. The CDR3 DNA has 48 bases and is translated from base 1.

Paper-wide results and their limitations: Clinical and demographic metadata were provided uncurated, with the amount varying by source and participant.

About this clone itself: The clone's antigen remains unknown. Base qualities are not provided; no much larger clone lies one nucleotide away.

TCRbeta CDR3 regions were amplified from genomic DNA by means of the immunoSEQ Assay, a bias-controlled multiplex PCR. From the authors' description of their analysis: Nucleated cell counts per sample were estimated from amplification of reference gene primers within the assay. Sequence reads were collapsed and filtered to measure the absolute abundance of every unique TCRbeta CDR3 rearrangement. For each sample, productive Simpson clonality was calculated as the square root of Simpson's diversity index over productive rearrangements. Drawn from immuneACCESS, this table holds only the in-frame rearrangements with V and J called that TCRdb kept. Clones are partly lost; checked studies trace under half to an unresolved V gene and leave the rest unexplained. V and J calls and clone size are those listed in that table; D and trimming were worked out from the DNA. The sample table shows hundreds of thousands of clones, and more than 75% are seen once. The biggest ten clones account for approximately 1.5% of the sample.

This TCR came from a woman aged 50 to 65 who had recovered from COVID-19. The sequencing input was PBMCs or T cells enriched from blood (not recorded which). The sequence joins TRBV15 to TRBJ2-2, and 13 bases in between align with TRBD2. The nucleotides read TGTGCCACCAGCAGGGGACTAGCGGGACCCACCGGGGAGCTGTTTTTT. Translated, it reads CATSRGLAGPTGELFF.